This T cell receptor beta chain was recovered during a study of T cell changes during pregnancy in multiple sclerosis. The CDR3 is 16 residues long. Germline-derived CDR1 and CDR2 are MGHRA and YSYEKL. The V end lost 7 bases, the J end lost 1 base, and 16 bases lay between the germline ends. Some clones are missing from TCRdb's copy, which holds only in-frame ones; the method was immunoSEQ multiplex PCR. This table holds approximately 99,000 clones, under 95% found once. This chain links TRBV4-1 with TRBJ2-2, with a possible D match to TRBD1 (5 bases). The receptor comes from a female donor with multiple sclerosis, enrolled in a pregnancy study. Specimen: peripheral blood, collected after pregnancy. The CDR3 reads CASMDPSRVNTGELFF. The CDR3 nucleotides read TGCGCCAGCATGGACCCATCCAGGGTGAACACCGGGGAGCTGTTTTTT.